These 8 T cell receptor beta chains share one sample of origin, sequenced in a study of blood T cell repertoires in COVID-19. Assay: immunoSEQ multiplex PCR; the TCRdb copy retains only in-frame clones and omits some. The repertoire holds about 210,000 clones, with over 70% as singletons. Specimen: peripheral blood. These receptors were taken from a man in his 60s with acute or convalescent COVID-19.

The V call is TRBV11-2, the J call TRBJ2-5; D possibly corresponds to TRBD2 (6 bases). V lost 0 bases and J lost 13, with 18 bases in between. Germline CDR1 and CDR2: SGHAT and FQNNGV. The length of the CDR3 is 14 residues. CDR3 nucleotides: TGTGCCAGCAGCTTAGATCGAATTTCGGGACTTCCGTACTTC. Translation gives CASSLDRISGLPYF.

The rearrangement joins TRBV6-5 to TRBJ1-6, with TRBD1 identical over 7 bases. Losses at the gene ends were 6 bases for V and 7 bases for J; bases not matched to a gene: 9. The CDR3 spans 15 residues. Germline V gene sequence: CDR1 MNHEY, CDR2 SVGAGI. The CDR3 region has the DNA TGTGCCAGCAGAACAGGGGCGGCGGGAAATTCACCCCTCCACTTT. It specifies CASRTGAAGNSPLHF.

The chain uses TRBV7-2 and TRBJ2-5; TRBD1 matches at 7 bases. The trim removed 5 bases at V and 3 bases at J, leaving 6 bases unmatched. The CDR3 sequence is 14 residues long. Looked up from germline, CDR1 is SGHTA and CDR2 is FQGNSA. In DNA form, the CDR3 reads TGTGCCAGCAGCCTAACCGGGACAGAAGAGACCCAGTACTTC. It is translated as CASSLTGTEETQYF. The variable domain in full, completed from reference TRBV7-2 and TRBJ2-5, reads GAGVSQSPSNKVTEKGKDVELRCDPISGHTALYWYRQSLGQGLEFLIYFQGNSAPDKSGLPSDRFSAERTGGSVSTLTIQRTQQEDSAVYLCASSLTGTEETQYFGPGTRLLVL.

The rearrangement links TRBV5-1 to TRBJ2-3, with 9 bases that match TRBD2. Germline CDR1 reads SGHRS; CDR2 reads YFSETQ. The CDR3 loop spans 17 amino acids. Trimming cost V 1 base and J 5 bases; bases outside gene matches: 11. CDR3 DNA: TGCGCCAGCAGCTTGACAGGGGCGGGGGGGGCGGGAGATACGCAGTATTTT. This gives the protein CASSLTGAGGAGDTQYF. The variable domain in full, with the rest retrieved from reference TRBV5-1 and TRBJ2-3, is KAGVTQTPRYLIKTRGQQVTLSCSPISGHRSVSWYQQTPGQGLQFLFEYFSETQRNKGNFPGRFSGRQFSNSRSEMNVSTLELGDSALYLCASSLTGAGGAGDTQYFGPGTRLTVL.

This CDR3 is CSVETARGRLNGYTF. In DNA, the CDR3 is TGCAGCGTTGAAACCGCCAGGGGGCGTTTGAATGGCTACACCTTC. V usage is TRBV29-1 and J usage is TRBJ1-2, with 8 bases fitting TRBD1. This CDR3 has 15 residues. Trimming removed 2 bases from V and 6 bases from J; junction bases left unmatched: 11. CDR1 is SQVTM, CDR2 ANQGSEA, per germline. The full variable domain, rest sourced from reference TRBV29-1 and TRBJ1-2, is SAVISQKPSRDICQRGTSLTIQCQVDSQVTMMFWYRQQPGQSLTLIATANQGSEATYESGFVIDKFPISRPNLTFSTLTVSNMSPEDSSIYLCSVETARGRLNGYTFGSGTRLTVV.

This clone was observed a single time. The chain has TRBV11-1 and TRBJ1-6; D possibly corresponds to TRBD1 (6 bases). This CDR3 is built from 13 residues. V was clipped by 4 bases and J by 10 bases, with 11 bases between them. CDR1 and CDR2 from the germline V gene are SGHAT and FQDESV (reference sequence). CDR3 nucleotides: TGTGCCAGCAGCTCCGGGACAAACTCACCCCTCCACTTT. Its translation is CASSSGTNSPLHF.

The J gene is TRBJ2-1, the V gene TRBV29-1, with 11 bases that match TRBD2. The ends lost 7 bases at V and 0 bases at J; junction bases unmatched: 14. The germline V gene has CDR1 SQVTM and CDR2 ANQGSEA. The CDR3 is 18 amino acids. CDR3 loop: CSGDLPLAGGHSYNEQFF. The CDR3 coding sequence is TGCAGCGGCGACCTTCCCCTAGCGGGAGGTCACTCCTACAATGAGCAGTTCTTC.

This clone was observed once. The chain carries TRBV4-2 and TRBJ1-2; the match to TRBD1 covers 7 bases. The CDR3 is 15 amino acids. CDR1 is LGHNA, CDR2 YNFKEQ, per germline. J was trimmed by 5 bases and V by 0 bases; bases with no gene match: 6. In DNA form, the CDR3 reads TGTGCCAGCAGCCAAGAGAGACAGGGCTTTTATGGCTACACCTTC. This sequence encodes CASSQERQGFYGYTF.